Presented here are 9 T cell receptor beta chains from one specimen sequenced in a study of blood T cells in healthy people across ages. Sample-barcoded 5' priming and a J-beta primer mix drove a second PCR of about 6 to 12 cycles. TCRdb re-analysed the 5' RACE reads in MiXCR, keeping a single row per CDR3 protein. The data show about a million distinct CDR3 sequences, with about 53% seen just once and around 21% held by the top ten. Material for sequencing was blood. These receptors originate from a woman aged 55-75 years in good health.

The chain uses TRBV3-1 and TRBJ2-2; no firm D call. CDR1 is LGHDT and CDR2 is YNNKEL in the germline V gene (reference sequence). CDR3 length: 13 amino acids. Trimming took 2 bases from V and 6 from J, leaving 7 bases between them. This CDR3 is CASSQSVAGELFF. CDR3 nucleotide sequence: TGTGCCAGCAGCCAAAGTGTGGCCGGGGAGCTGTTTTTT.

This clonotype was seen at least ten times. V gene TRBV5-1 combines with J gene TRBJ2-7; TRBD1 matches at 10 bases. The germline V gene has CDR1 SGHRS and CDR2 YFSETQ. With 0 bases clipped from V and 4 bases from J, the junction kept 10 bases outside the gene matches. The CDR3 totals 17 residues. The CDR3 region is CASSLVPAGTGEYEQYF. In DNA form, the CDR3 reads TGCGCCAGCAGCTTGGTTCCTGCAGGGACAGGGGAATACGAGCAGTACTTC.

CDR3 sequence: CASSAHQETQYF. CDR3 bases: TGTGCCAGCAGCGCCCACCAAGAGACCCAGTACTTC. This chain links TRBV7-9 with TRBJ2-5; D remains ambiguous. The CDR3 spans 12 residues. Germline-derived CDR1 and CDR2 are SEHNR and FQNEAQ (reference sequence). Trimming pared 5 bases from V and 0 bases from J, leaving 4 bases between.

The chain is built from TRBV7-2 and TRBJ2-4, with 9 positions matching TRBD1. The CDR3 covers 14 residues. Germline V gene lookup returns CDR1 SGHTA and CDR2 FQGNSA. Trimming took 5 bases from V and 5 from J; bases not matched to a gene: 4. The CDR3 loop reads CASSRGQGENIQYF. The CDR3 DNA reads TGTGCCAGCAGCCGGGGACAGGGTGAAAACATTCAGTACTTC.

The table lists this clonotype with a few counts. The chain has TRBV12-3 or TRBV12-4 and TRBJ2-1, with D perhaps matching TRBD1 (7 bases). Trimming stripped 8 bases from V and 12 bases from J, with 11 bases between. There are 10 residues in the CDR3. The CDR3 loop reads CASSGGRQFF. The CDR3 coding sequence is TGTGCCAGCTCAGGGGGGAGGCAGTTCTTC.

The V call is TRBV11-2, the J call TRBJ2-5, with D hard to call. The V and J ends lost 7 bases and 2 bases respectively, with 11 bases between them. CDR1 and CDR2 from the germline V gene are SGHAT and FQNNGV. The CDR3 is made up of 13 amino acids. The CDR3 spells CASIPWGQETQYF. CDR3 in DNA: TGTGCCAGCATCCCCTGGGGACAAGAGACCCAGTACTTC.

This clonotype was picked up one time. This rearrangement joins TRBV20-1 to TRBJ2-1; 11 bases align to TRBD2. The J call is doubtful: the DNA matches TRBJ2-7 better. This CDR3 is built from 14 residues. The V gene's germline CDR1 is DFQATT and CDR2 SNEGSKA (reference sequence). CDR3 region: CSAPPTSGRDEQYF. DNA for the CDR3: TGCAGTGCACCGCCTACTAGCGGGAGAGACGAGCAGTACTTC.

This clonotype was observed a few times. This chain joins TRBV29-1 and TRBJ1-5; D gene ambiguous. Germline V lookup: CDR1 SQVTM, CDR2 ANQGSEA. Trimming shortened V by 4 bases and J by 2 bases, and 9 bases separated the two germline ends. The CDR3 is 13 residues long. The CDR3 region is CSVVVVGNQPQHF. The CDR3 nucleotides are TGCAGCGTTGTGGTAGTAGGCAATCAGCCCCAGCATTTT.

This clonotype has a handful of counts. CDR3 coding DNA: TGTGCCAGCCTACGCGGACTAGCGGGAGAGCTAGGCGAGCAGTACTTC. Residues: CASLRGLAGELGEQYF. The chain is built from TRBV7-8 and TRBJ2-7, with 13 bases identical to TRBD2. Germline loops: CDR1 SGHVS, CDR2 FQNEAQ. V was clipped by 8 bases and J by 6 bases; unmatched bases: 13. The CDR3 has 16 amino acids.